Shown below are 22 T cell receptor beta chains from a single sample sequenced in a study of CD8 T cells in Susac syndrome. RNA, at roughly 0.45 to 1 ug, was reverse transcribed with random hexamers. TCRdb recomputed calls from the immunoSEQ multiplex PCR reads with MiXCR, one row per CDR3 protein. Of 90,000 to 150,000 distinct CDR3 sequences in the sample, about 93% were seen once. Material: CD4+ T cells from PBMCs. Receptor source: a human donor in good health.

About this clonotype: At one end the junction does not follow the germline gene, possibly because of a read error. V usage is TRBV6-2 or TRBV6-3 and J usage is TRBJ1-5; 7 positions match TRBD1. This CDR3 spans 17 amino acids. Germline CDR1 MNHEY, CDR2 SVGEGT. For the CDR3, the DNA is TGTGCCAGCAGTAACTCCCCGAAGGGGGCCGCAGGTCAGCCCCAGCATTTT. As protein: CASSNSPKGAAGQPQHF.

V is TRBV7-2 and J is TRBJ2-1, with 11 bases fitting TRBD2. Germline V gives CDR1 SGHTA, CDR2 FQGNSA. CDR3 length: 17 residues. V shed 4 bases, J shed 2 bases, and the junction held 7 bases outside the gene matches. CDR3 residues: CASSSKGLAAAYNEQFF. In nucleotides, the CDR3 is TGTGCCAGCAGCTCCAAGGGACTAGCGGCCGCCTACAATGAGCAGTTCTTC.

This clonotype was counted a single time. The chain links TRBV2 to TRBJ1-1, with D uncertain. The CDR3 is 14 amino acids. The V gene's germline CDR1 is SNHLY and CDR2 FYNNEI. The V gene lost 4 bases and the J gene lost 0 bases, with 9 bases spanning the gap. The CDR3 sequence: CASSGAGVNTEAFF. CDR3 sequence (DNA): TGTGCCAGCAGTGGGGCAGGAGTGAACACTGAAGCTTTCTTT.

In DNA form, the CDR3 reads TGTGCCAGCGGGACAGGGGCTCAGCCCCAGCATTTT. Residues: CASGTGAQPQHF. This sequence joins TRBV6-1 and TRBJ1-5, with TRBD1 matching 10 bases. Germline V CDR1 and CDR2: MNHNS, SASEGT. CDR3 length: 12 residues. The V gene end was trimmed by 8 bases and the J gene end by 6 bases; junction bases not matched to a gene: 1.

This chain uses TRBV6-5 with TRBJ2-2; 8 bases agree with TRBD2. J lost 5 bases, V lost 7 bases, and 9 bases had no gene match. Germline loops: CDR1 MNHEY, CDR2 SVGAGI. The CDR3 loop spans 15 amino acids. In nucleotides, the CDR3 is TGTGCCAGCACCGCCGGGGGGGGCCGAACCGGGGAGCTGTTTTTT. Amino acids: CASTAGGGRTGELFF.

The chain employs TRBV25-1 and TRBJ2-1; maybe TRBD2 (7 bases). CDR1 and CDR2 from the germline V gene are MGHDK and SYGVNS. V lost 4 bases and J lost 8, with 18 bases in between. CDR3 size: 15 residues. As DNA, the CDR3 is TGTGCCAGCAGTGCGAGTCGGGGGGCAGTCGATGAGCAGTTCTTC. Translating gives CASSASRGAVDEQFF.

The chain is built from TRBV6-5 and TRBJ1-1; D unresolved. Germline loops: CDR1 MNHEY, CDR2 SVGAGI. V lost 2 bases and J lost 3, with 7 bases in between. The CDR3 has 13 amino acids. The CDR3 DNA follows: TGTGCCAGCAGTTACAACCGGGACACTGAAGCTTTCTTT. Translating gives CASSYNRDTEAFF.

This clonotype occurred once. This sequence joins TRBV3-1 and TRBJ1-1; D perhaps matches TRBD1 (6 bases). Germline values: CDR1 LGHDT, CDR2 YNNKEL (reference sequence). V was shortened by 4 bases and J by 6 bases, with 12 bases between the two germline ends. This CDR3 has 13 amino acids. This CDR3 is CASSRNREAEAFF. The DNA for the CDR3 is TGTGCCAGCAGCCGGAACAGGGAAGCTGAAGCTTTCTTT.

The J gene is TRBJ2-2, the V gene TRBV6-4; 7 nucleotides align to TRBD1. This CDR3 has 14 residues. The germline gives CDR1 MRHNA, CDR2 SNTAGT. Losses at the gene ends were 6 bases for V and 4 bases for J; bases not matched to a gene: 5. CDR3 nucleotide sequence: TGTGCCAGCAGACCACAGGGGTTCACCGGGGAGCTGTTTTTT. Amino acids: CASRPQGFTGELFF.

The chain combines TRBV6-2 or TRBV6-3 with TRBJ1-6; D is unclear. The CDR3 runs 17 residues. Germline V lookup: CDR1 MNHEY, CDR2 SVGEGT. The ends were cut back, 0 bases at V and 9 bases at J, with 18 bases in the middle. The CDR3 spells CASSYSTLGGSSSPLHF. The CDR3 nucleotides read TGTGCCAGCAGTTACTCGACCTTGGGAGGGTCCAGTTCACCCCTCCACTTT.

V and J are TRBV6-5 and TRBJ2-1; no firm D call. The CDR3 runs 13 residues. The ends were cut back, 2 bases at V and 5 bases at J, with 7 bases in the middle. CDR1 is MNHEY and CDR2 is SVGAGI in the germline V gene. CDR3 DNA sequence: TGTGCCAGCAGTTACACCTATAACAATGAGCAGTTCTTC. Its translation: CASSYTYNNEQFF.

CDR3 nucleotide sequence: TGTGCCAGCAGCTTCGGGGTTCCCTACGAGCAGTACTTC. Its protein is CASSFGVPYEQYF. The rearrangement uses TRBV7-2 and TRBJ2-7, with D perhaps matching TRBD2 (5 bases). Trimming took off 3 bases at V and 2 bases at J, with 8 bases between the two ends. Germline-derived CDR1 and CDR2 are SGHTA and FQGNSA. This CDR3 comprises 13 residues.

Here the CDR3 reads CASSLARTGAFYEQYF. For the CDR3, the DNA is TGTGCCAGCAGCTTGGCCCGGACAGGGGCGTTCTACGAGCAGTACTTC. The chain uses TRBV5-6 and TRBJ2-7, with TRBD1 matching over 9 bases. CDR1 and CDR2 (germline): SGHDT, YYEEEE. The CDR3 runs 16 residues. The ends lost 0 bases at V and 3 bases at J; junction bases unmatched: 7. Filled out from reference TRBV5-6 and TRBJ2-7, the complete variable domain reads DAGVTQSPTHLIKTRGQQVTLRCSPKSGHDTVSWYQQALGQGPQFIFQYYEEEERQRGNFPDRFSGHQFPNYSSELNVNALLLGDSALYLCASSLARTGAFYEQYFGPGTRLTVT.

V and J are TRBV13 and TRBJ2-7; perhaps D is TRBD1 or TRBD2 (5 bases each). In germline, CDR1 is PRHDT, CDR2 FYEKMQ (reference sequence). V lost 4 bases and J 1 base, leaving 20 bases between the germline ends. This CDR3 is built from 17 residues. The CDR3 nucleotides are TGTGCCAGCAGCTCCGCCCTCGGGATGGACACTTCCTACGAGCAGTACTTC. This translates into CASSSALGMDTSYEQYF.

The DNA of the CDR3 is TGTGCCAGCAGCTTAACAGGGACACGGAACGAGCAGTACTTC. Translation gives CASSLTGTRNEQYF. The gene calls are TRBV7-9 and TRBJ2-7; maybe TRBD1 (6 bases). The CDR3 contains 14 residues. Germline V gene sequence: CDR1 SEHNR, CDR2 FQNEAQ (reference sequence). Between the trimmed V and J ends, which lost 2 bases and 5 bases, there was a span of 13 bases.

The V call is TRBV20-1, the J call TRBJ2-3; 10 bases map to TRBD2. The CDR3 runs 14 residues. Germline lookup yields CDR1 DFQATT and CDR2 SNEGSKA (reference sequence). J lost 3 bases, V lost 1 base, and 1 base had no gene match. The CDR3 reads CSARGSGGTDTQYF. The CDR3 DNA reads TGCAGTGCTAGAGGTAGCGGGGGGACAGATACGCAGTATTTT.

V and J are TRBV20-1 and TRBJ2-3; weak D call: TRBD2 (6 bases). V lost 2 bases and J 7 bases, leaving 19 bases between the germline ends. Germline V gene sequence: CDR1 DFQATT, CDR2 SNEGSKA (reference sequence). This CDR3 spans 15 amino acids. The CDR3 region is CSARSGPSVRYTQYF. In DNA, the CDR3 is TGCAGTGCTAGATCCGGCCCTAGCGTTCGGTATACGCAGTATTTT.

This clonotype has only one observation. The rearrangement joins TRBV29-1 to TRBJ2-5; tentatively, D is TRBD1 (6 bases). V was shortened by 7 bases and J by 2 bases, with 17 bases between the two germline ends. The CDR3 is made up of 14 amino acids. The germline V gene has CDR1 SQVTM and CDR2 ANQGSEA. CDR3 region: CSATPTGLQETQYF. The CDR3 nucleotides are TGCAGCGCAACACCGACAGGTTTGCAAGAGACCCAGTACTTC.

This clonotype was seen a single time. The chain combines TRBV20-1 with TRBJ2-1; D perhaps matches TRBD1 (5 bases). Trimming pared 0 bases from V and 2 bases from J, leaving 11 bases between. This CDR3 contains 15 residues. CDR1 DFQATT and CDR2 SNEGSKA come from the germline V gene (reference sequence). The CDR3 here is CSARELQGTYNEQFF. The CDR3 DNA reads as TGCAGTGCTAGAGAATTGCAGGGTACCTACAATGAGCAGTTCTTC.

The V gene is TRBV29-1, the J gene TRBJ1-1, with TRBD1 matching 7 bases. The CDR3 length is 17 residues. Germline CDR1 SQVTM, CDR2 ANQGSEA. V gave up 7 bases and J gave up 4 bases; unmatched junction bases: 21. CDR3 in DNA: TGCAGCGGCGGAGGGGGGACAGACCCTGGGGGTGGCACTGAAGCTTTCTTT. Its translation: CSGGGGTDPGGGTEAFF. Variable domain in full (rest from reference TRBV29-1 and TRBJ1-1): SAVISQKPSRDICQRGTSLTIQCQVDSQVTMMFWYRQQPGQSLTLIATANQGSEATYESGFVIDKFPISRPNLTFSTLTVSNMSPEDSSIYLCSGGGGTDPGGGTEAFFGQGTRLTVV.

The rearrangement uses TRBV3-1 and TRBJ2-1; D tentatively reads TRBD1 or TRBD2 (5 bases each). This CDR3 is built from 13 residues. Germline V CDR1 and CDR2: LGHDT, YNNKEL (reference sequence). V was cut by 1 base and J by 9 bases, with 10 bases left in between. CDR3 sequence reads: CASSQARGTEQFF. DNA of the CDR3: TGTGCCAGCAGCCAAGCGCGAGGGACTGAGCAGTTCTTC.

The V call is TRBV19, the J call TRBJ2-5; a weak D match, TRBD1 (6 bases). Germline lookup yields CDR1 LNHDA and CDR2 SQIVND (reference sequence). The V end was cut by 8 bases, the J end by 2 bases, with 12 bases between. This CDR3 region has 13 residues. The CDR3 here is CASSWGTQETQYF. The CDR3 DNA reads as TGTGCCAGTTCCTGGGGGACACAAGAGACCCAGTACTTC.